A single sample is the source of the 4 T cell receptor beta chains below, sequenced in a study of beta chain features in type 1 diabetes. TCRB transcripts that were expressed got sequenced, as all of the isolated RNA had been reverse transcribed. Clones were read by immunoSEQ multiplex PCR, and TCRdb kept only the in-frame ones, dropping some. Seen here are 120,000 to 150,000 clones, around 50% observed once, and the top ten hold over 0.4%. The sample consisted of Tregs from blood. These receptors were collected from a man aged 18 to 30 in good health.

The chain uses TRBV7-9 and TRBJ2-2; 7 bases align to TRBD1. The J segment lost 4 bases and the V segment lost 5 bases, leaving 13 bases of the junction unmatched. CDR3 length: 17 amino acids. Germline V lookup: CDR1 SEHNR, CDR2 FQNEAQ (reference sequence). The CDR3, as DNA: TGTGCCAGCAGCAAGCGAAAAGGGGGCGCGGGCACCGGGGAGCTGTTTTTT. This translates into CASSKRKGGAGTGELFF. Full variable domain (outside the CDR3, taken from reference TRBV7-9 and TRBJ2-2): DTGVSQNPRHKITKRGQNVTFRCDPISEHNRLYWYRQTLGQGPEFLTYFQNEAQLEKSRLLSDRFSAERPKGSFSTLEIQRTEQGDSAMYLCASSKRKGGAGTGELFFGEGSRLTVL.

V is TRBV5-1 and J is TRBJ2-1, with 10 bases matching TRBD2. Trimming at V came to 4 bases and at J to 6 bases, leaving 7 bases not matched to a gene. From germline, CDR1 is SGHRS and CDR2 YFSETQ. The CDR3 spans 15 residues. The CDR3 protein is CASSPSGSLRNEQFF. Written as DNA, the CDR3 is TGCGCCAGCAGCCCTAGCGGGAGTCTTCGCAATGAGCAGTTCTTC.

The chain couples TRBV6-6 to TRBJ2-7; D gene uncertain. This CDR3 has 12 residues. Per germline, CDR1 MNHNY and CDR2 SVGAGI (reference sequence). V was cut by 2 bases and J by 4 bases, with 6 bases left in between. CDR3 sequence: CASSYIVYEQYF. CDR3 DNA: TGTGCCAGCAGTTACATAGTGTACGAGCAGTACTTC.

This chain uses TRBV19 with TRBJ2-2; the D gene is possibly TRBD2 (5 bases). The germline gives CDR1 LNHDA, CDR2 SQIVND (reference sequence). This CDR3 region has 16 residues. Trimming stripped 2 bases from V and 3 bases from J, with 13 bases between. The CDR3 region is CASSIRGFSDTGELFF. The CDR3 region has the DNA TGTGCCAGTAGTATAAGAGGGTTTTCTGACACCGGGGAGCTGTTTTTT.